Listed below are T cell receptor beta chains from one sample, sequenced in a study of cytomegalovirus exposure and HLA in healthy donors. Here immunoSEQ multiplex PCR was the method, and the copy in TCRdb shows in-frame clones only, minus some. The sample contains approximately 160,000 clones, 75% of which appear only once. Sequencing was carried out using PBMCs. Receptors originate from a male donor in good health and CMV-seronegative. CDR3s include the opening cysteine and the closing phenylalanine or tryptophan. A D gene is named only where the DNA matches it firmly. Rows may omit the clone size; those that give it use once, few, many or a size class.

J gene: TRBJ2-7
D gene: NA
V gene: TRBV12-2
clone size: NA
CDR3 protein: CASRCRLAGSREQYF
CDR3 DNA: TGTGCAAGTCGCTGTCGACTAGCGGGATCTCGCGAGCAGTACTTC

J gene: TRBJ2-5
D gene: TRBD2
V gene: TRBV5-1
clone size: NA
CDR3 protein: CASSLDPAGGGETQYF
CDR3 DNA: TGCGCCAGCAGCTTGGATCCAGCGGGAGGGGGAGAGACCCAGTACTTC

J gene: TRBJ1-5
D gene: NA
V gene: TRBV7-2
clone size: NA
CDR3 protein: CASSLGDGGYQPQHF
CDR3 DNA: TGTGCCAGCAGCTTAGGGGACGGGGGGTATCAGCCCCAGCATTTT

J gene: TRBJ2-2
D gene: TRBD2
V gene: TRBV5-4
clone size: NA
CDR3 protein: CASSHPSGRTTGELFF
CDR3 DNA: TGTGCCAGCAGCCACCCTAGCGGGAGGACCACCGGGGAGCTGTTTTTT

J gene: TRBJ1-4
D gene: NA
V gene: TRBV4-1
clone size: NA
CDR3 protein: CASSQVVFQKKLFF
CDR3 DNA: TGCGCCAGCAGCCAAGTGGTTTTCCAGAAAAAACTGTTTTTT

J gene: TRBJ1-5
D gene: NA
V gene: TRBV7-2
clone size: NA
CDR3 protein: CASSPGVEQPQHF
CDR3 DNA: TGTGCCAGCAGCCCAGGGGTTGAGCAGCCCCAGCATTTT

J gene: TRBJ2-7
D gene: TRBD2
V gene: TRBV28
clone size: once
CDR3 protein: CASLAGLGEQYF
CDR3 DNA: TGTGCCTCCCTAGCGGGATTGGGCGAGCAGTACTTC

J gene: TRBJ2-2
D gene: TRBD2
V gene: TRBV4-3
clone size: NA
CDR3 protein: CASSRIFSGRGNTGELFF
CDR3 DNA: TGCGCCAGCAGCCGGATCTTTAGCGGGAGAGGGAACACCGGGGAGCTGTTTTTT

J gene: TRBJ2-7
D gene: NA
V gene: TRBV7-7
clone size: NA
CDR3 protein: CASSLELFRDSSYEQYF
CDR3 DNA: TGTGCCAGCAGCTTAGAACTATTTCGGGACTCCTCCTACGAGCAGTACTTC

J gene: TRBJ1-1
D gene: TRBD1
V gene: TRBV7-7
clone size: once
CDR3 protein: CASSRQGMKNTEAFF
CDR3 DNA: TGTGCCAGCAGCCGACAGGGGATGAAAAACACTGAAGCTTTCTTT

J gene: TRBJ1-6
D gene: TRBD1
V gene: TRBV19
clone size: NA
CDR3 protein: CASSTGQGISPLHF
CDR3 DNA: TGTGCCAGTAGTACCGGACAGGGCATTTCACCCCTCCACTTT

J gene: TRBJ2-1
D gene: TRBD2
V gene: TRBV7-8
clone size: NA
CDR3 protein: CASSRGTSGTKEQFF
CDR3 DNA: TGTGCCAGCAGCCGAGGGACTAGCGGGACGAAGGAGCAGTTCTTC

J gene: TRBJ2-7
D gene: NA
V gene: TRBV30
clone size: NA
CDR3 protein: CAWSGSGYEQYF
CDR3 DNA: TGTGCCTGGAGTGGAAGCGGCTACGAGCAGTACTTC

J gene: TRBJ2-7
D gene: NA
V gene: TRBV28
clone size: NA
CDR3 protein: CASSLEGGQSSYEQYF
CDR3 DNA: TGTGCCAGCAGTTTAGAGGGTGGGCAGTCCTCCTACGAGCAGTACTTC

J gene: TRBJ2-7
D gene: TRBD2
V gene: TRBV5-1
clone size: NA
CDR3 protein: CASSPGLAGGLSYEQYF
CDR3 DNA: TGCGCCAGCAGCCCGGGACTAGCGGGGGGTCTCTCCTACGAGCAGTACTTC

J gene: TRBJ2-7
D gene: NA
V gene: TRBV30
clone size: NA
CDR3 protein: CAWSVRGYEQYF
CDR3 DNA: TGTGCCTGGAGTGTAAGGGGGTACGAGCAGTACTTC

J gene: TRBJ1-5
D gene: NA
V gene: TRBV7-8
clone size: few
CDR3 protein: CASSLGGDQPQHF
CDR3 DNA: TGTGCCAGCAGCCTAGGGGGGGATCAGCCCCAGCATTTT

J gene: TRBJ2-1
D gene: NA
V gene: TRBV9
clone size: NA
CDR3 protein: CASSPGQRWNEQFF
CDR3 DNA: TGTGCCAGCAGCCCCGGACAGCGATGGAATGAGCAGTTCTTC

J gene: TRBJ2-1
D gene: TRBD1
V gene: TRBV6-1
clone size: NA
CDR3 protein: CASSTTGFGVNEQFF
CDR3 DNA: TGTGCCAGCAGTACGACAGGGTTCGGGGTGAATGAGCAGTTCTTC

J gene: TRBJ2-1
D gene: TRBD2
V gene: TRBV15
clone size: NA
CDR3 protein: CATSYSAGGPNNEQFF
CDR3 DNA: TGTGCCACCAGCTATTCAGCGGGAGGGCCAAACAATGAGCAGTTCTTC

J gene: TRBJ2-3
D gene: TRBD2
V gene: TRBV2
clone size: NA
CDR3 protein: CASRRGGAEDTQYF
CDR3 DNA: TGTGCCAGCCGTCGCGGGGGGGCGGAAGATACGCAGTATTTT

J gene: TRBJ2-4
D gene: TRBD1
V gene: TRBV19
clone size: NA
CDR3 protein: CATHQQGATKNIQYF
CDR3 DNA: TGTGCCACCCACCAACAGGGGGCTACCAAAAACATTCAGTACTTC

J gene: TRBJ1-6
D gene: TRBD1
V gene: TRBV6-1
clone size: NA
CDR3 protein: CASSEEARGVSPLHF
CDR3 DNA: TGTGCCAGCAGTGAAGAAGCCAGGGGGGTTTCACCCCTCCACTTT

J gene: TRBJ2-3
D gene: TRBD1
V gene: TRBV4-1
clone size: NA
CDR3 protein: CASSQEDRGTDTQYF
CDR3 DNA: TGCGCCAGCAGCCAAGAGGACAGGGGCACAGATACGCAGTATTTT

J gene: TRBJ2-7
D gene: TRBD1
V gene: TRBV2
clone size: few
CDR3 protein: CASSPGQGEYEQYF
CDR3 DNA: TGTGCCAGCAGCCCGGGACAGGGAGAATACGAGCAGTACTTC

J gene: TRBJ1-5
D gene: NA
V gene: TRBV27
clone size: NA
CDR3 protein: CASSLFGTPDQPQHF
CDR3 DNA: TGTGCCAGCAGTTTATTCGGGACACCTGATCAGCCCCAGCATTTT

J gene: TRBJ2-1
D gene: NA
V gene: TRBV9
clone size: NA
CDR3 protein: CASSVGPGSDEQFF
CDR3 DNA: TGTGCCAGCAGCGTAGGTCCAGGGTCGGATGAGCAGTTCTTC

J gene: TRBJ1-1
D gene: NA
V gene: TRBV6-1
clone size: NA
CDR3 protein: CASSDGTRGNTEAFF
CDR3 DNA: TGTGCCAGCAGTGACGGCACACGAGGGAACACTGAAGCTTTCTTT

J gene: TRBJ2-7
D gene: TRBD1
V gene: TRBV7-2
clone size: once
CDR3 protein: CASSHPTGVVLSYEQYF
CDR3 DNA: TGTGCCAGCAGCCACCCGACAGGGGTGGTCCTCTCCTACGAGCAGTACTTC

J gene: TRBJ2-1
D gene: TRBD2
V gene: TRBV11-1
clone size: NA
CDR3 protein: CASSFGASGGLSSYNEQFF
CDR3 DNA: TGTGCCAGCAGCTTTGGGGCTAGCGGGGGGCTGAGCTCCTACAATGAGCAGTTCTTC

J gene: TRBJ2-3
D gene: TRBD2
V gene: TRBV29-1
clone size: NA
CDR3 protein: CSVEISGVLPSMGGTDTQYF
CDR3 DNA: TGCAGCGTTGAGATTAGCGGGGTTTTACCTAGCATGGGAGGGACAGATACGCAGTATTTT

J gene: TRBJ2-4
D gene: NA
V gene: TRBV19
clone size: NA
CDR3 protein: CASSGSWEAKNIQYF
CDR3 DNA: TGTGCCAGTAGTGGATCTTGGGAGGCCAAAAACATTCAGTACTTC

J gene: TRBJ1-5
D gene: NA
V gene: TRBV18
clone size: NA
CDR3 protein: CASSPPNTENQPQHF
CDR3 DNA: TGTGCCAGCTCACCACCGAATACAGAAAATCAGCCCCAGCATTTT

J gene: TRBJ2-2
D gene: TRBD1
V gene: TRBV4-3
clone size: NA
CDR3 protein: CASSQFQGVTGELFF
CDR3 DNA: TGCGCCAGCAGCCAATTTCAGGGGGTAACCGGGGAGCTGTTTTTT

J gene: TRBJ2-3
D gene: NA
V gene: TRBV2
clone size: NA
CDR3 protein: CASASRRGPTDTQYF
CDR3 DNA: TGTGCCAGCGCTTCCCGGAGGGGGCCCACAGATACGCAGTATTTT

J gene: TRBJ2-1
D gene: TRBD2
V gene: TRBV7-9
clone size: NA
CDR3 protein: CASSPLAGSSYNEQFF
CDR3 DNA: TGTGCCAGCAGCCCGTTAGCGGGGAGCTCCTACAATGAGCAGTTCTTC

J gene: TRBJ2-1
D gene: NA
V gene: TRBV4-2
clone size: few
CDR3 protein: CASSQERGSDEQFF
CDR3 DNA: TGTGCCAGCAGCCAAGAACGAGGGTCGGATGAGCAGTTCTTC

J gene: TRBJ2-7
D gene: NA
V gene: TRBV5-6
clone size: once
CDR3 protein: CASSLEDYEQYF
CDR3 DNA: TGTGCCAGCAGCTTGGAAGACTACGAGCAGTACTTC

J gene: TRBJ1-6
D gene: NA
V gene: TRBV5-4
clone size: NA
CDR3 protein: CASSLARQGSNSPLHF
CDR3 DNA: TGTGCCAGCAGCTTGGCCAGGCAGGGCAGCAATTCACCCCTCCACTTT

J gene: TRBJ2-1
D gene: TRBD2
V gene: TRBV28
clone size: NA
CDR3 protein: CASATGGLGQFF
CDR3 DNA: TGTGCCAGCGCCACCGGGGGGTTGGGGCAGTTCTTC

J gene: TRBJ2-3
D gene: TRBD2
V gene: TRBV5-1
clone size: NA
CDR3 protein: CASSLALAGGTDTQYF
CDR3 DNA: TGCGCCAGCAGCTTGGCGCTAGCGGGGGGCACGGATACGCAGTATTTT

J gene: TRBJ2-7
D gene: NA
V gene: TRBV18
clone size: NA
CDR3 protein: CASSPLDRSYEQYF
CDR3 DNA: TGTGCCAGCTCACCACTAGACAGGTCCTACGAGCAGTACTTC

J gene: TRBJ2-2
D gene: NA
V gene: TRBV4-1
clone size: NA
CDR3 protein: CASSQRRWDSEGSTGELFF
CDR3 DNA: TGCGCCAGCAGCCAACGGCGGTGGGATAGCGAAGGGAGCACCGGGGAGCTGTTTTTT

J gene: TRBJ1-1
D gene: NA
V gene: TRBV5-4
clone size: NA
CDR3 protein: CASSLPGLGDVEF
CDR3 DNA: TGTGCCAGCAGCTTACCGGGACTAGGGGATGTGGAATTT

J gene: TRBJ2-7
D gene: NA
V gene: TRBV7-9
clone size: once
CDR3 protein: CASSQGITYEQYF
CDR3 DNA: TGTGCCAGCAGCCAGGGAATCACCTACGAGCAGTACTTC

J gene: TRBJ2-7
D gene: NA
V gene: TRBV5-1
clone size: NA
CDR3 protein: CASSLNRLSTSVNEQYF
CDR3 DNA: TGCGCCAGCAGCTTAAACAGGCTAAGCACCTCCGTTAACGAGCAGTACTTC

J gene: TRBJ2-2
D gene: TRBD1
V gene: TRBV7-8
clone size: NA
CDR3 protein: CASSLGTGWTGELFF
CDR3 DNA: TGTGCCAGCAGCCTGGGGACAGGGTGGACCGGGGAGCTGTTTTTT

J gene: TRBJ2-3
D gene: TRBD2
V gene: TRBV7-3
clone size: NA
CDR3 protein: CASSLLSGSGTDTQYF
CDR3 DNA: TGTGCCAGCAGCTTACTGAGCGGGAGCGGCACAGATACGCAGTATTTT

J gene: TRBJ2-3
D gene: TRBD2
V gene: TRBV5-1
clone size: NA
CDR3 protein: CASQAGLITSTDTQYF
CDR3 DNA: TGCGCCAGTCAAGCGGGGCTAATCACTAGCACAGATACGCAGTATTTT